This paragraph covers one T cell receptor (beta chain) sequence. What it binds is not known. The data derive from a study of chemoradiotherapy in HPV16-positive cancers. Assay used: immunoSEQ multiplex PCR; TCRdb lists only in-frame clones, some missing. Among over a thousand clones listed, around 76% were seen once. Study-wide points: Candidate HPV-specific clones and E7-related TCR motifs grew in tumor during treatment.

This CDR3 is built from 14 residues. Germline-derived CDR1 and CDR2 are SGHTA and FQGNSA. Trimming cost V 5 bases and J 3 bases; bases outside gene matches: 6. The V call is TRBV7-2, the J call TRBJ2-7; 8 bases agree with TRBD1. This sequence originates from a human donor with HPV-associated anogenital cancer. The sample here was tumor tissue, taken from a patient who underwent chemoradiotherapy. CDR3 in DNA: TGTGCCAGCAGCGACAGGGGTAAGGGCTACGAGCAGTACTTC. This encodes CASSDRGKGYEQYF.